A single sample gave rise to the 16 T cell receptor beta chains below, sequenced in a study of neurological immune-mediated disorders. TCRdb ran MiXCR on the 5' RACE reads and lists one entry per CDR3 protein. This table has about 60,000 distinct CDR3 sequences, roughly 4.4% appearing once. Input material: PBMCs. These TCRs come from a man aged 50 to 59 with multiple sclerosis.

This clonotype was picked up many times. This chain connects TRBV28 to TRBJ2-1, with TRBD2 identical over 9 bases. The CDR3 sequence is 15 residues long. Germline V gene lookup returns CDR1 MDHEN and CDR2 SYDVKM. Trimming cost V 1 base and J 6 bases; bases outside gene matches: 4. The CDR3, as DNA: TGTGCCAGCAGTTTATCGCGGGGGGGAATCAATGAGCAGTTCTTC. It is translated as CASSLSRGGINEQFF.

In this sample, this clonotype turned up many times. The J gene is TRBJ1-1, the V gene TRBV5-1; 7 bases match TRBD1. Germline trimming cut 4 bases from V and 6 bases from J; bases unmatched to any gene: 9. The CDR3 totals 14 residues. Looked up from germline, CDR1 is SGHRS and CDR2 is YFSETQ. The CDR3 nucleotides read TGCGCCAGCAGCAGTGGACAGGTTCCCTCTGAAGCTTTCTTT. This sequence encodes CASSSGQVPSEAFF.

This clonotype was seen at least ten times. The chain couples TRBV9 to TRBJ2-3, with TRBD2 matching 8 bases. The CDR3 length is 17 residues. V was pared by 0 bases and J by 0 bases, with 6 bases of the junction left unmatched. Germline CDR1 and CDR2: SGDLS and YYNGEE. The CDR3 spells CASSVAGGGGSTDTQYF. The CDR3 nucleotides read TGTGCCAGCAGCGTAGCCGGGGGGGGCGGTAGCACAGATACGCAGTATTTT.

This clonotype came up many times. CDR3 sequence: CSVENGGAAYEQYF. CDR3 sequence (DNA): TGCAGCGTTGAGAATGGCGGGGCGGCCTACGAGCAGTACTTC. J is TRBJ2-7 and V is TRBV29-1; TRBD2 might be the D (6 bases). The ends were cut back, 3 bases at V and 2 bases at J, with 14 bases in the middle. Germline V gene data show CDR1 as SQVTM and CDR2 as ANQGSEA. This CDR3 has 14 residues.

At least ten counts were recorded for this clonotype. The rearrangement links TRBV5-6 to TRBJ2-5, with 9 positions matching TRBD1. CDR3 length: 16 amino acids. With 1 base clipped from V and 4 bases from J, the junction kept 8 bases outside the gene matches. Germline CDR1 and CDR2: SGHDT and YYEEEE. CDR3 in DNA: TGTGCCAGCAGCTTGTGGAACAGGGGGCTGGGAGAGACCCAGTACTTC. Its translation is CASSLWNRGLGETQYF.

In this sample, this clonotype turned up a few times. Compared with germline, one end of the junction differs, possibly owing to a read error. J is TRBJ2-7 and V is TRBV5-1; 8 nucleotides line up with TRBD1. The CDR3 is made up of 15 amino acids. Germline V gene lookup returns CDR1 SGHRS and CDR2 YFSETQ. The DNA of the CDR3 is TGCACCAGCAGCTTGGCCTCAGGGGGCAGGGACGAGCAGTACTTC. Its translation: CTSSLASGGRDEQYF.

This clonotype was counted many times. The chain uses TRBV7-6 and TRBJ2-2; no firm D call. Germline loops: CDR1 SGHVS, CDR2 FNYEAQ. This CDR3 is built from 15 residues. V lost 4 bases and J 0 bases, leaving 9 bases between the germline ends. The DNA for the CDR3 is TGTGCCAGCAGCTCACGGGTGTCGAACACCGGGGAGCTGTTTTTT. As protein: CASSSRVSNTGELFF.

There are many counts of this clonotype. The V gene is TRBV6-5, the J gene TRBJ2-7; D is undetermined. This CDR3 contains 11 residues. The V end was cut by 5 bases, the J end by 3 bases, with 5 bases between. The germline CDR1 and CDR2 sequences are MNHEY and SVGAGI. CDR3 region: CASSDGYEQYF. CDR3 in DNA: TGTGCCAGCAGTGACGGCTACGAGCAGTACTTC.

This clonotype came up many times. The V and J genes are TRBV7-3 and TRBJ2-3; 8 nucleotides match TRBD2. Germline values: CDR1 SGHTA, CDR2 FQGTGA. CDR3 length equals 13 residues. The junction had 9 bases not matched to a gene; V was cut back by 5 bases and J by 11 bases. CDR3 bases: TGTGCCAGCAGCCCAGACTCGGCGGGAGGGCAGTATTTT. It yields the protein CASSPDSAGGQYF.

This clonotype was seen repeatedly, ten times or more. This chain links TRBV5-1 with TRBJ1-4; D gene unclear. This CDR3 spans 14 amino acids. The germline V gene has CDR1 SGHRS and CDR2 YFSETQ. V lost 0 bases and J 8 bases, leaving 11 bases between the germline ends. This CDR3 is CASSLDTSGEKLFF. In DNA, the CDR3 is TGCGCCAGCAGCTTGGACACCTCGGGGGAAAAACTGTTTTTT.

This clonotype was counted many times. The J gene is TRBJ2-3, the V gene TRBV4-1, with D maybe TRBD2 (6 bases). Germline loops: CDR1 MGHRA, CDR2 YSYEKL. Trimming stripped 4 bases from V and 2 bases from J, with 13 bases between. The CDR3 has 15 residues. CDR3 nucleotides: TGCGCCAGCAGCCCTTGGATGCGGGACACAGATACGCAGTATTTT. Residues: CASSPWMRDTDTQYF.

Ten or more counts support this clonotype. V gene TRBV7-2 combines with J gene TRBJ2-1; TRBD2 agrees at 11 bases. Germline assignment: CDR1 SGHTA and CDR2 FQGNSA. CDR3 length: 16 amino acids. V shed 4 bases, J shed 4 bases, and the junction held 6 bases outside the gene matches. CDR3 sequence reads: CASSSYSGGVYNEQFF. The CDR3 nucleotides read TGTGCCAGCAGCTCCTATAGCGGGGGGGTTTACAATGAGCAGTTCTTC.

This clonotype was observed at least ten times. The junction shows a germline mismatch at one end, possibly a read error. This chain uses TRBV10-2 with TRBJ1-5; 7 bases line up with TRBD1. Germline CDR1 WSHSY, CDR2 SAAADI. CDR3 size: 14 residues. CDR3 DNA: TGCGCCAGCAGTGAGAAGGGGGCCCATCAGCCCCAGAATTTT. The encoded protein is CASSEKGAHQPQNF.

This clonotype appeared many times. This chain connects TRBV5-5 to TRBJ2-7, with 11 nucleotides matching TRBD2. The CDR3 consists of 14 residues. J was trimmed by 3 bases and V by 2 bases; bases with no gene match: 1. Germline-derived CDR1 and CDR2 are SGHKS and YYEKEE (reference sequence). The CDR3 protein is CASSFGTSGYEQYF. CDR3 nucleotide sequence: TGTGCCAGCAGCTTCGGGACTAGCGGCTACGAGCAGTACTTC.

This clonotype was observed a handful of times. The chain carries TRBV7-3 and TRBJ2-5; D is perhaps TRBD2 (5 bases). The CDR3 extends over 13 amino acids. Trimming shortened V by 2 bases and J by 5 bases, and 9 bases separated the two germline ends. Germline V lookup: CDR1 SGHTA, CDR2 FQGTGA. In DNA form, the CDR3 reads TGTGCCAGCAGCTTAGGGAGAAGGGAGACCCAGTACTTC. It yields the protein CASSLGRRETQYF.

Many counts were recorded for this clonotype. V gene TRBV29-1 combines with J gene TRBJ2-7; 8 bases map to TRBD1. After removal of 6 bases from V and 7 bases from J, the junction contained 14 bases not matched to a gene. This CDR3 contains 14 residues. CDR1 is SQVTM, CDR2 ANQGSEA, per germline. CDR3 in amino acids: CSVTKPQGVGEQYF. The DNA for the CDR3 is TGCAGCGTCACAAAGCCACAGGGGGTAGGGGAGCAGTACTTC.